The clone carrying this TCR beta chain was picked up a small number of times. What it recognizes is unknown. A single record per CDR3 protein comes from TCRdb applying MiXCR to the reads. The sample carries 200,000 to 300,000 distinct CDR3 sequences, roughly an eighth recorded once. This record belongs to a study of T cell repertoires in cytomegalovirus infection. In the study overall: In public TCR beta signatures, there were indications of both CMV infection and matching HLA type.

Germline V gene lookup returns CDR1 DFQATT and CDR2 SNEGSKA (reference sequence). The germline V and J ends were trimmed by 0 bases and 11 bases, with 11 bases remaining between them. This CDR3 spans 12 amino acids. Overall study findings and caveats: Predominance within the ex vivo response was attributable to HLA-C-restricted CMV-specific TCR beta clonotypes. Using cumulative public TCR beta family frequency, the authors identified those who carried CMV together with the relevant HLA.

Sequenced: PBMCs. The clonotype comes from a human donor in good health (CMV status not recorded). Some clones in this sample may be carry-over from other donors' samples. The chain carries TRBV20-1 and TRBJ2-1, with no clear D. CDR3 sequence: CSARDGPYQQFF. The CDR3 DNA reads TGCAGTGCTAGAGATGGCCCCTATCAGCAGTTCTTC.